The 19 T cell receptor beta chains below were found in one sample sequenced in a study of vaccination and CD4 T cells after COVID-19. The Oncomine TCR Beta short-read assay was applied to DNA of cultured CD4+ T cells. TCRdb reprocessed the PCR reads with MiXCR, giving one entry per CDR3 protein. The sample contains over 15,000 distinct CDR3 sequences, roughly 50% of which appear only once. The antigens for these receptors are not known. Treatment in this sample: roughly 11-day PBMC culture with coronavirus spike peptide pools or control peptides (ViraFEST assay). The sequenced sample was CD4+ T cells from blood, cultured in vitro. These TCRs come from a human donor who had recovered from COVID-19.

This sequence joins TRBV6-1 and TRBJ2-7; 7 nucleotides line up with TRBD1. The V segment lost 5 bases and the J segment 7 bases; nucleotides outside the gene matches: 14. This CDR3 has 15 amino acids. Germline CDR1 reads MNHNS; CDR2 reads SASEGT. CDR3 DNA: TGTGCCAGCAGTAGACAGGGATCCTCTTCGTGGGAGCAGTACTTC. It specifies CASSRQGSSSWEQYF.

The chain couples TRBV11-3 to TRBJ2-3; D may match TRBD1 or TRBD2 (6 bases each). Per the germline V gene, CDR1 is SGHNT and CDR2 is YENEEA. The CDR3 covers 16 residues. Trimming stripped 5 bases from V and 3 bases from J, with 18 bases between. CDR3 coding DNA: TGTGCCAGCAGCCCCCCACGTGGGGGGCTAACAGATACGCAGTATTTT. Its protein is CASSPPRGGLTDTQYF.

This clonotype was picked up a small number of times. The chain uses TRBV27 and TRBJ1-1; 8 bases match TRBD1. The CDR3 extends over 16 amino acids. V lost 6 bases and J lost 6; bases outside the gene matches: 15. Germline V gene data show CDR1 as MNHEY and CDR2 as SMNVEV (reference sequence). The CDR3 DNA reads TGTGCCAGCAGGGGTACTGGCCAGGGGGCCTGGGCTGAAGCTTTCTTT. This gives the protein CASRGTGQGAWAEAFF.

The chain's CDR3 is CASTRGTNTEAFF. In DNA form, the CDR3 reads TGTGCCAGCACGAGAGGGACGAACACTGAAGCTTTCTTT. The chain employs TRBV2 and TRBJ1-1; maybe TRBD1 (5 bases). The CDR3 consists of 13 residues. CDR1 is SNHLY and CDR2 is FYNNEI in the germline V gene. With 7 bases removed from V and 1 base from J, the gap between germline ends came to 10 bases.

The chain combines TRBV12-3 or TRBV12-4 with TRBJ2-7, with TRBD2 matching over 12 bases. The trim removed 3 bases at V and 1 base at J, leaving 10 bases unmatched. This CDR3 comprises 18 residues. The CDR3 reads CASSFGLAGGPESYEQYF. The CDR3 DNA sequence: TGTGCCAGCAGTTTTGGGCTAGCGGGAGGGCCGGAGTCCTACGAGCAGTACTTC.

In its sample, this clonotype ranks as medium-sized (0.01 to 0.1%). The gene calls are TRBV12-3 or TRBV12-4 and TRBJ2-2, with TRBD1 identical over 10 bases. Trimming removed 4 bases from V and 5 bases from J; junction bases left unmatched: 1. CDR3 length: 14 amino acids. The chain's CDR3 is CASSWTGGTGELFF. The CDR3 bases are TGTGCCAGCAGTTGGACAGGGGGGACCGGGGAGCTGTTTTTT.

The rearrangement joins TRBV19 to TRBJ2-1; D perhaps matches TRBD2 (6 bases). CDR1 and CDR2 (germline): LNHDA, SQIVND (reference sequence). Trimming left V 5 bases short and J 2 bases short, with 16 bases between. CDR3 length equals 16 residues. In DNA form, the CDR3 reads TGTGCCAGTAGTTCCCGATCTCGGGGGACCTACAATGAGCAGTTCTTC. It is translated as CASSSRSRGTYNEQFF.

The rearrangement joins TRBV20-1 to TRBJ1-2; D is ambiguous. The CDR3 length is 14 residues. The germline gives CDR1 DFQATT, CDR2 SNEGSKA (reference sequence). The ends were cut back, 3 bases at V and 4 bases at J, with 15 bases in the middle. The CDR3 region has the DNA TGCAGTGCTAGGGACCGCAAAGTAGGCTATGGCTACACCTTC. Its translation is CSARDRKVGYGYTF.

The chain combines TRBV19 with TRBJ2-7; 9 nucleotides agree with TRBD1. The V gene's germline CDR1 is LNHDA and CDR2 SQIVND (reference sequence). The CDR3 runs 16 residues. Germline trimming cut 8 bases from V and 4 bases from J; bases unmatched to any gene: 15. CDR3 sequence reads: CASASPPGQGWYEQYF. In nucleotides, the CDR3 is TGTGCCAGTGCATCTCCCCCCGGACAGGGGTGGTACGAGCAGTACTTC. The full variable domain, rest sourced from reference TRBV19 and TRBJ2-7, is DGGITQSPKYLFRKEGQNVTLSCEQNLNHDAMYWYRQDPGQGLRLIYYSQIVNDFQKGDIAEGYSVSREKKESFPLTVTSAQKNPTAFYLCASASPPGQGWYEQYFGPGTRLTVT.

The CDR3 DNA is TGTGCCAGCAGCCCACGGACAGGGAAAGAGACCCAGTACTTC. This codes for CASSPRTGKETQYF. The chain joins TRBV5-4 to TRBJ2-5, with TRBD1 identical over 8 bases. The CDR3 is made up of 14 amino acids. From germline, CDR1 is SGHNT and CDR2 YYREEE (reference sequence). Unmatched junction bases numbered 5, after V lost 4 bases and J lost 3 bases.

This chain uses TRBV6-1 with TRBJ1-1; possible D gene TRBD1, 6 bases. Germline V gene sequence: CDR1 MNHNS, CDR2 SASEGT. The CDR3 runs to 12 residues. Trimming took off 6 bases at V and 8 bases at J, with 13 bases between the two ends. CDR3 bases: TGTGCCAGCAGCCGCGTGCAGGGGGAAGCTTTCTTT. It specifies CASSRVQGEAFF.

This chain links TRBV20-1 with TRBJ1-5; D possibly corresponds to TRBD1 (5 bases). CDR3 length: 12 amino acids. Germline CDR1 reads DFQATT; CDR2 reads SNEGSKA (reference sequence). V lost 2 bases and J 5 bases, leaving 7 bases between the germline ends. CDR3 amino acids: CSARQGDQPQHF. CDR3 nucleotides: TGCAGTGCTAGACAGGGTGATCAGCCCCAGCATTTT.

The rearrangement links TRBV7-2 to TRBJ2-3, with 8 bases fitting TRBD2. The germline CDR1 and CDR2 sequences are SGHTA and FQGNSA. The J segment lost 11 bases and the V segment lost 5 bases, leaving 6 bases of the junction unmatched. The length of the CDR3 is 12 residues. The CDR3 DNA reads as TGTGCCAGCAGCCCGGGGGGGGTGAAGCAGTATTTT. Its protein product is CASSPGGVKQYF.

This clonotype was observed a few times. The V call is TRBV20-1, the J call TRBJ1-1, with D possibly matching TRBD1 (5 bases). Germline V CDR1 and CDR2: DFQATT, SNEGSKA (reference sequence). This CDR3 contains 12 residues. Trimming cost V 7 bases and J 4 bases, with 13 bases left between them. In DNA form, the CDR3 reads TGCAGTGTATCAGGGTCGGGCACTGAAGCTTTCTTT. This sequence encodes CSVSGSGTEAFF.

This clonotype was counted only a few times. The chain links TRBV6-1 to TRBJ2-7, with TRBD1 identical over 7 bases. J was trimmed by 4 bases and V by 5 bases; bases with no gene match: 11. The germline gives CDR1 MNHNS, CDR2 SASEGT. The length of the CDR3 is 15 residues. The CDR3 nucleotides read TGTGCCAGCAGTAGATCCGGGACAGCGGTATACGAGCAGTACTTC. Amino acid sequence: CASSRSGTAVYEQYF.

This clonotype came up a few times. The J gene is TRBJ2-7, the V gene TRBV25-1, with D uncertain. The CDR3 length is 15 residues. Germline V CDR1 and CDR2: MGHDK, SYGVNS. The V end lost 6 bases, the J end lost 2 bases, and 17 bases lay between the germline ends. The CDR3 protein is CASRTWTDAPYEQYF. In nucleotides, the CDR3 is TGTGCCAGCAGGACATGGACGGATGCCCCCTACGAGCAGTACTTC.

This chain links TRBV6-5 with TRBJ1-2, with D possibly TRBD1 on 6 matching bases. The CDR3 has 15 residues. V lost 4 bases, J lost 4 bases, and 16 bases lay in between. Germline CDR1 is MNHEY and CDR2 is SVGAGI. For the CDR3, the DNA is TGTGCCAGCAGTTCGACTTGGGGGCCGAGCTATGGCTACACCTTC. As protein: CASSSTWGPSYGYTF.

The V and J genes are TRBV14 and TRBJ2-5; 7 bases line up with TRBD1. Germline V gives CDR1 SGHDN, CDR2 FVKESK. The CDR3 loop spans 14 amino acids. V was pared by 1 base and J by 3 bases, with 2 bases of the junction left unmatched. DNA for the CDR3: TGTGCCAGCAGCCAAGGAGGGGGCAAAGAGACCCAGTACTTC. This sequence encodes CASSQGGGKETQYF.

The chain employs TRBV5-8 and TRBJ2-7; 7 bases agree with TRBD1. CDR3 length equals 15 residues. Germline assignment: CDR1 SGHTS and CDR2 YDEGEE. The V gene end was trimmed by 0 bases and the J gene end by 4 bases; junction bases not matched to a gene: 7. This CDR3 reads CASSLVTGIRYEQYF. Here the CDR3 DNA reads TGTGCCAGCAGCTTGGTGACAGGGATACGGTACGAGCAGTACTTC.